These 29 T cell receptor beta chains came from one sample sequenced in a study of shared clonotypes between healthy human individuals. Positively selected for CCR7, the CD45RO-negative cells used as naive CD8 cells excluded terminally differentiated effector memory CD45RA+ cells. Method: immunoSEQ multiplex PCR; TCRdb's copy keeps in-frame clones and lacks some. The profile shows about 700,000 clones, 92% of them singletons. The sequencing sample was made of naive CD8+ T cells sorted from blood. The receptors derive from a man under 40 in good health.

The gene calls are TRBV6-5 and TRBJ2-7, with D tentatively TRBD2 (5 bases). The CDR3 is made up of 14 amino acids. V shed 2 bases and J shed 4 bases, with 12 bases lying between them. Germline CDR1 and CDR2: MNHEY and SVGAGI. CDR3 coding DNA: TGTGCCAGCAGTTACGCCGGAGGCAGGTACGAGCAGTACTTC. It translates to CASSYAGGRYEQYF.

This chain links TRBV7-8 with TRBJ1-2, with 7 bases lining up with TRBD1. The CDR3 spans 15 residues. Germline CDR1 SGHVS, CDR2 FQNEAQ. V trimming: 5 bases; J trimming: 4 bases; junction bases outside the gene matches: 10. DNA for the CDR3: TGTGCCAGCAGCCCCCAGGGGGGATTAGGCTATGGCTACACCTTC. Translated: CASSPQGGLGYGYTF. The entire variable domain, with the rest obtained from reference TRBV7-8 and TRBJ1-2, is as follows: GAGVSQSPRYKVAKRGQDVALRCDPISGHVSLFWYQQALGQGPEFLTYFQNEAQLDKSGLPSDRFFAERPEGSVSTLKIQRTQQEDSAVYLCASSPQGGLGYGYTFGSGTRLTVV.

The chain links TRBV2 to TRBJ2-1; D is possibly TRBD2 (6 bases). The CDR3 is 13 residues long. V was pared by 10 bases and J by 7 bases, with 17 bases between. Germline CDR1 is SNHLY and CDR2 is FYNNEI. DNA for the CDR3: TGTGCCACATTAAAGGGAGGTCCGAATGAGCAGTTCTTC. Protein sequence: CATLKGGPNEQFF.

V is TRBV9 and J is TRBJ2-1; D unresolved. Trimming stripped 5 bases from V and 6 bases from J, with 6 bases between. Germline lookup yields CDR1 SGDLS and CDR2 YYNGEE. The length of the CDR3 is 11 residues. This CDR3 is CASSYGNEQFF. CDR3 DNA: TGTGCCAGCAGTTACGGCAATGAGCAGTTCTTC.

CDR3 in amino acids: CASSLVSGFGDEQFF. The CDR3 bases are TGTGCCAGCAGCCTGGTTAGCGGGTTTGGAGATGAGCAGTTCTTC. This chain uses TRBV14 with TRBJ2-1; 7 bases align to TRBD2. V dropped 4 bases and J dropped 8; count of bases not matched to a gene: 11. The CDR3 runs to 15 residues. CDR1 and CDR2 from the germline V gene are SGHDN and FVKESK.

V usage is TRBV27 and J usage is TRBJ1-5; D is possibly TRBD1 (5 bases). The CDR3 extends over 12 amino acids. CDR1 is MNHEY and CDR2 is SMNVEV in the germline V gene (reference sequence). V lost 5 bases, J lost 12 bases, and 14 bases lay in between. The CDR3: CASSPRDGRQHF. The CDR3 DNA reads TGTGCCAGCAGTCCAAGGGACGGGCGCCAGCATTTT.

The chain has TRBV11-3 and TRBJ2-1; 12 bases fit TRBD2. Trimming took 3 bases from V and 5 from J; bases not matched to a gene: 2. The CDR3 is 15 amino acids. CDR1 and CDR2 (germline): SGHNT, YENEEA. The CDR3 loop reads CASSLRTSGDNEQFF. In DNA form, the CDR3 reads TGTGCCAGCAGCTTGAGGACTAGCGGGGACAATGAGCAGTTCTTC.

This chain joins TRBV6-1 and TRBJ2-7; D might be TRBD1 (6 bases). The ends were cut back, 0 bases at V and 3 bases at J, with 15 bases in the middle. The CDR3 consists of 16 residues. CDR1 is MNHNS and CDR2 is SASEGT in the germline V gene. The CDR3 region has the DNA TGTGCCAGCAGTGAAGCGGCCGCGACAGGATTCTACGAGCAGTACTTC. Protein product: CASSEAAATGFYEQYF.

This chain links TRBV9 with TRBJ2-3, with 9 bases that match TRBD2. Trimming took 4 bases from V and 3 from J; bases not matched to a gene: 6. The CDR3 runs 15 residues. Germline loops: CDR1 SGDLS, CDR2 YYNGEE. The CDR3 DNA reads as TGTGCCAGCAGCCGTAGCGGGAGAGGGACAGATACGCAGTATTTT. Protein: CASSRSGRGTDTQYF.

The genes are TRBV7-2 and TRBJ2-1, with TRBD2 identical over 8 bases. Losses at the gene ends were 0 bases for V and 9 bases for J; bases not matched to a gene: 7. This CDR3 is built from 15 residues. Germline loops: CDR1 SGHTA, CDR2 FQGNSA. The CDR3 loop reads CASSLASGDTTEQFF. The CDR3 bases are TGTGCCAGCAGCTTAGCTAGCGGGGACACAACTGAGCAGTTCTTC.

The chain has TRBV29-1 and TRBJ1-1; D remains ambiguous. The germline CDR1 and CDR2 sequences are SQVTM and ANQGSEA. Trimming left V 2 bases short and J 1 base short, with 14 bases between. The CDR3 is made up of 15 amino acids. The CDR3 reads CSVETAFKENTEAFF. CDR3 sequence (DNA): TGCAGCGTTGAAACTGCATTCAAGGAGAACACTGAAGCTTTCTTT.

The chain joins TRBV11-3 to TRBJ1-5; TRBD1 matches 7 bases. CDR3 length: 19 amino acids. Germline CDR1 and CDR2: SGHNT and YENEEA. J gave up 0 bases and V 4 bases, and 15 bases lay outside the gene matches. The CDR3 nucleotides read TGTGCCAGCAGCTCTGGACAGGACGGAAAATTATATAGCAATCAGCCCCAGCATTTT. Amino acids: CASSSGQDGKLYSNQPQHF.

V and J are TRBV6-1 and TRBJ2-4, with D tentatively TRBD1 (5 bases). Germline CDR1 MNHNS, CDR2 SASEGT. The V end lost 3 bases, the J end lost 7 bases, and 13 bases lay between the germline ends. The CDR3 is made up of 14 amino acids. The CDR3 reads CASSEDKNVNIQYF. The CDR3 nucleotides read TGTGCCAGCAGTGAGGACAAAAACGTTAACATTCAGTACTTC.

The rearrangement links TRBV13 to TRBJ2-6; D is possibly TRBD1 or TRBD2 (5 bases each). V lost 5 bases and J lost 5, with 19 bases in between. Germline assignment: CDR1 PRHDT and CDR2 FYEKMQ (reference sequence). The CDR3 length is 17 residues. CDR3 sequence: CASSLNGAPGWANVLTF. CDR3 nucleotide sequence: TGTGCCAGCAGCCTTAACGGGGCCCCTGGGTGGGCCAACGTCCTGACTTTC. The whole variable domain, remainder taken from reference TRBV13 and TRBJ2-6, is AAGVIQSPRHLIKEKRETATLKCYPIPRHDTVYWYQQGPGQDPQFLISFYEKMQSDKGSIPDRFSAQQFSDYHSELNMSSLELGDSALYFCASSLNGAPGWANVLTFGAGSRLTVL.

This clone was observed once. The chain is built from TRBV6-6 and TRBJ1-1; a possible D gene is TRBD1 (6 bases). Deletions cut 7 bases from V and 0 bases from J, with 12 bases between. The CDR3 is made up of 14 amino acids. Looked up from germline, CDR1 is MNHNY and CDR2 is SVGAGI (reference sequence). In DNA, the CDR3 is TGTGCCAGCACCCATACAGGGCTGAACACTGAAGCTTTCTTT. Translation gives CASTHTGLNTEAFF.

The chain couples TRBV11-2 to TRBJ2-1; 7 bases map to TRBD1. The V segment lost 3 bases and the J segment 0 bases; nucleotides outside the gene matches: 2. Per germline, CDR1 SGHAT and CDR2 FQNNGV. The CDR3 is 15 residues long. The CDR3 bases are TGTGCCAGCAGCTTTACAGGGGTCTCCTACAATGAGCAGTTCTTC. Encoded protein: CASSFTGVSYNEQFF.

The chain uses TRBV6-5 and TRBJ2-3, with 15 bases lining up with TRBD2. The V gene end was trimmed by 6 bases and the J gene end by 5 bases; junction bases not matched to a gene: 3. Germline V gene data show CDR1 as MNHEY and CDR2 as SVGAGI. This CDR3 region has 15 residues. CDR3 coding DNA: TGTGCCAGCAGCACGGGACTAGCGGGAGGAGATACGCAGTATTTT. It encodes CASSTGLAGGDTQYF.

V is TRBV29-1 and J is TRBJ2-5, with 9 nucleotides matching TRBD1. The CDR3 is made up of 14 amino acids. Germline V gives CDR1 SQVTM, CDR2 ANQGSEA. J was trimmed by 3 bases and V by 3 bases; bases with no gene match: 5. Here the CDR3 DNA reads TGCAGCGTTGAGTGGACAGGGGTTGAAGAGACCCAGTACTTC. Its translation is CSVEWTGVEETQYF.

V usage is TRBV9 and J usage is TRBJ1-2; D gene ambiguous. Germline V gene data show CDR1 as SGDLS and CDR2 as YYNGEE. The CDR3 loop spans 8 amino acids. The ends were cut back, 6 bases at V and 8 bases at J, with 2 bases in the middle. The CDR3 nucleotides read TGTGCCAGCAACGGCTACACCTTC. Translation gives CASNGYTF.

The genes are TRBV27 and TRBJ2-5; D tentatively fits TRBD1 or TRBD2 (5 bases each). The CDR3 length is 16 residues. V lost 3 bases and J 1 base, leaving 15 bases between the germline ends. Germline V gene lookup returns CDR1 MNHEY and CDR2 SMNVEV (reference sequence). CDR3 protein: CASSFRRGEPQETQYF. DNA of the CDR3: TGTGCCAGCAGTTTCAGGCGAGGGGAGCCCCAAGAGACCCAGTACTTC.

The genes are TRBV9 and TRBJ1-3, with D possibly TRBD1 on 5 matching bases. The V gene lost 0 bases and the J gene lost 2 bases, with 12 bases spanning the gap. This CDR3 contains 16 residues. Germline CDR1 is SGDLS and CDR2 is YYNGEE. CDR3 loop: CASSVAIGATGNTIYF. The CDR3 DNA reads TGTGCCAGCAGCGTAGCAATCGGGGCAACTGGAAACACCATATATTTT.

The rearrangement joins TRBV18 to TRBJ2-7; D might be TRBD1 or TRBD2, each matching 5 bases. This CDR3 comprises 15 residues. V lost 6 bases and J lost 2, with 17 bases in between. In germline, CDR1 is KGHSH, CDR2 LQKENI. The CDR3 DNA follows: TGTGCCAGCTCTCCCCGGGACGGCAAGCCCTACGAGCAGTACTTC. This gives the protein CASSPRDGKPYEQYF.

This chain connects TRBV27 to TRBJ2-7; TRBD1 or TRBD2 may be the D gene (5 bases each). This CDR3 spans 15 amino acids. CDR1 and CDR2 (germline): MNHEY, SMNVEV (reference sequence). Trimming left V 2 bases short and J 3 bases short, with 14 bases between. The CDR3 nucleotides are TGTGCCAGCAGTTTACGAGGGGCACCTGGCTACGAGCAGTACTTC. It translates to CASSLRGAPGYEQYF.

The chain couples TRBV27 to TRBJ2-7; 10 bases fit TRBD2. CDR3 length: 17 residues. The germline V gene has CDR1 MNHEY and CDR2 SMNVEV (reference sequence). V gave up 6 bases and J gave up 7 bases; unmatched junction bases: 18. The CDR3, as DNA: TGTGCCAGCAGCGAGACAGTGTGGGGTAGCGGGAGGAGGGAGCAGTACTTC. Amino acids: CASSETVWGSGRREQYF.

This clone occurred once. The J gene is TRBJ2-3, the V gene TRBV9, with a tentative D call TRBD2 (6 bases). Trimming cost V 0 bases and J 2 bases, with 10 bases left between them. Germline lookup yields CDR1 SGDLS and CDR2 YYNGEE. The CDR3 runs to 15 residues. CDR3: CASSVGLEDTDTQYF. The DNA of the CDR3 is TGTGCCAGCAGCGTAGGACTAGAAGACACAGATACGCAGTATTTT.

This clone was seen a handful of times. The J gene is TRBJ1-2, the V gene TRBV6-5; the match to TRBD1 covers 11 bases. The CDR3 is 16 amino acids. V shed 0 bases and J 6 bases; nucleotides not matched to a gene: 6. The germline V gene encodes CDR1 MNHEY and CDR2 SVGAGI. CDR3 nucleotide sequence: TGTGCCAGCAGTTACTCGCGGACAGGGGGCGTAGATGGCTACACCTTC. Translated: CASSYSRTGGVDGYTF.

The V gene is TRBV27, the J gene TRBJ1-2; D is uncertain. Trimming left V 2 bases short and J 4 bases short, with 8 bases between. Germline assignment: CDR1 MNHEY and CDR2 SMNVEV (reference sequence). The CDR3 consists of 13 residues. The DNA of the CDR3 is TGTGCCAGCAGTTTACAGGCGGGCTATGGCTACACCTTC. It translates to CASSLQAGYGYTF.

This clone was counted between two and nine times. Additional DNA sequences in this sample encode the identical CDR3. This chain uses TRBV11-2 with TRBJ2-7; 8 bases match TRBD1. There are 14 residues in the CDR3. V shed 4 bases and J 2 bases; nucleotides not matched to a gene: 4. The V gene's germline CDR1 is SGHAT and CDR2 FQNNGV. CDR3 nucleotide sequence: TGTGCCAGCAGCTCCGGACAGGGTACCTACGAGCAGTACTTC. Its protein product is CASSSGQGTYEQYF. The full variable domain, rest sourced from reference TRBV11-2 and TRBJ2-7, is EAGVAQSPRYKIIEKRQSVAFWCNPISGHATLYWYQQILGQGPKLLIQFQNNGVVDDSQLPKDRFSAERLKGVDSTLKIQPAKLEDSAVYLCASSSGQGTYEQYFGPGTRLTVT.

The rearrangement uses TRBV5-8 and TRBJ2-7; perhaps TRBD2 as D (5 bases). CDR1 SGHTS and CDR2 YDEGEE come from the germline V gene. The length of the CDR3 is 15 residues. V was trimmed by 6 bases and J by 3 bases, leaving 19 bases between them. The DNA of the CDR3 is TGTGCCAGCATCAGGAACCCCCAGGCGGGCTACGAGCAGTACTTC. This encodes CASIRNPQAGYEQYF.